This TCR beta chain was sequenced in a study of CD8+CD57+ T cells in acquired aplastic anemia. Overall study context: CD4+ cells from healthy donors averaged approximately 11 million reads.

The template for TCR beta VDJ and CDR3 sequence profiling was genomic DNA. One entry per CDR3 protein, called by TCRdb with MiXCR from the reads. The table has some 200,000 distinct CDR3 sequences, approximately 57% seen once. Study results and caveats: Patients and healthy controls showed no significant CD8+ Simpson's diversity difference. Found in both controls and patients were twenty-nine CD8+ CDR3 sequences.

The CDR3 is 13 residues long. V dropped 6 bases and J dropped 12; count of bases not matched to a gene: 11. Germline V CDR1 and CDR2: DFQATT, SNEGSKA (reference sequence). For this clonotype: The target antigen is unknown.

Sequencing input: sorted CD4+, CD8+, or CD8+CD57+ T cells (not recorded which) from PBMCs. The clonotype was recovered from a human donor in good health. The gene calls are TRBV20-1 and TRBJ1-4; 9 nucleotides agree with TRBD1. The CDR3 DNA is TGCAGTGCAGGGGGACAGGGAGGGTTAGAACTGTTTTTT. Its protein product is CSAGGQGGLELFF.